The next 4 T cell receptor beta chains were all read from a single sample in a study of T cells in localized non-small cell lung cancer. Clones were read by immunoSEQ multiplex PCR, and TCRdb kept only the in-frame ones, dropping some. The sample lists around 64,000 clones; 91% were seen once. The sample consisted of peripheral blood, taken before any cancer treatment. The receptor source for this set is a man between 40 and 70 years old with stage I lung adenocarcinoma.

This sequence joins TRBV18 and TRBJ2-7; 12 positions agree with TRBD1. Germline V lookup: CDR1 KGHSH, CDR2 LQKENI. Trimming removed 6 bases from V and 1 base from J; junction bases left unmatched: 4. There are 15 residues in the CDR3. The CDR3, as DNA: TGTGCCAGCTCGGAGGGACAGGGGGCTTCCTACGAGCAGTACTTC. This codes for CASSEGQGASYEQYF.

The chain recombines TRBV7-2 with TRBJ1-2, with 8 bases identical to TRBD1. J lost 7 bases, V lost 5 bases, and 9 bases had no gene match. The CDR3 length is 14 residues. Germline V lookup: CDR1 SGHTA, CDR2 FQGNSA. The CDR3 region has the DNA TGTGCCAGCAGCCCCTTGGGACAGGTTGCTGGCTACACCTTC. Translated: CASSPLGQVAGYTF.

This sequence joins TRBV7-8 and TRBJ2-7, with TRBD2 matching 8 bases. V gave up 1 base and J gave up 4 bases; unmatched junction bases: 6. This CDR3 comprises 15 residues. CDR1 is SGHVS, CDR2 FQNEAQ, per germline. The CDR3 loop is CASSLVGASGYEQYF. The CDR3 DNA reads TGTGCCAGCAGCTTAGTAGGGGCTAGCGGGTACGAGCAGTACTTC.

The gene calls are TRBV7-3 and TRBJ2-3, with D perhaps TRBD2 (6 bases). Trimming pared 3 bases from V and 1 base from J, leaving 14 bases between. Germline CDR1 reads SGHTA; CDR2 reads FQGTGA. The CDR3 runs to 16 residues. The CDR3 is CASSLDQAGRTDTQYF. The CDR3 DNA reads TGTGCCAGCAGCTTGGACCAAGCGGGCCGCACAGATACGCAGTATTTT.